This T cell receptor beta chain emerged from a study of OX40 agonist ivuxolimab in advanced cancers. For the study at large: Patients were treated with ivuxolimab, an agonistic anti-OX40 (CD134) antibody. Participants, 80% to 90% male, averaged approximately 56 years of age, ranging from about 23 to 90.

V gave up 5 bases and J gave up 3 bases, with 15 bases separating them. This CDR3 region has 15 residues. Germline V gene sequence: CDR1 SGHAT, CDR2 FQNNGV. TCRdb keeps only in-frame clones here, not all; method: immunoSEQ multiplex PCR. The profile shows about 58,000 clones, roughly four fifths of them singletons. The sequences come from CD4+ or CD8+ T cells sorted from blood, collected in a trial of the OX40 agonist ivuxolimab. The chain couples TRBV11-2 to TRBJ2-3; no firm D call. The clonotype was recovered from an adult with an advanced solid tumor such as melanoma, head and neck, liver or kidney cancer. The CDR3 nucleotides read TGTGCCAGCAGCGCGCAAGAAGGAGTTACAGATACGCAGTATTTT. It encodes CASSAQEGVTDTQYF.